This is a list of T cell receptor beta chains from one sample in a study of neurological immune-mediated disorders. Via MiXCR, TCRdb re-called the 5' RACE reads, giving one row per CDR3 protein. The table has about 74,000 distinct CDR3 sequences, around 5.2% seen once. The source material was PBMCs. These receptors all stem from a man younger than 30 with multiple sclerosis. Both conserved end residues are part of each CDR3. The D gene is left open where the match is weak. A clone size is listed for some rows: how often the clone was seen (once, few, many), or a class if it is expanded.

TRBV28	TRBJ2-7	.	many	CATAGQQLSYEQYF	TGTGCCACCGCGGGACAGCAACTCTCCTACGAGCAGTACTTC
TRBV7-2	TRBJ1-3	.	many	CASSYGSSGNTIYF	TGTGCCAGCAGCTACGGTAGCTCTGGAAACACCATATATTTT
TRBV29-1	TRBJ1-4	.	many	CSVVYQQGRGEKLFF	TGCAGCGTTGTATATCAGCAGGGCCGGGGCGAAAAACTGTTTTTT
TRBV5-6	TRBJ2-6	.	many	CASSLGISGANVLTF	TGTGCCAGCAGCCTAGGGATCTCTGGGGCCAACGTCCTGACTTTC
TRBV29-1	TRBJ2-6	TRBD2	many	CSVEAGGSSGANVLTF	TGCAGCGTTGAAGCGGGGGGAAGCTCTGGGGCCAACGTCCTGACTTTC
TRBV18	TRBJ1-5	.	many	CASSPTGHQDQPQNF	TGTGCCAGCTCACCAACGGGACACCAAGATCAGCCCCAGAATTTT
TRBV5-1	TRBJ2-1	.	many	CASSLTIRGSGEQFF	TGCGCCAGCAGCTTGACGATAAGGGGCTCGGGTGAGCAGTTCTTC
TRBV12-5	TRBJ1-5	TRBD1	many	CASGLGDSANQPQHF	TGTGCTAGTGGTTTGGGGGACAGTGCCAATCAGCCCCAGCATTTT
TRBV24-1	TRBJ2-2	TRBD1	many	CATSDPRQGGTGELFF	TGTGCCACCAGTGATCCCCGACAGGGGGGGACCGGGGAGCTGTTTTTT
TRBV28	TRBJ2-2	.	many	CASTKRSGYTGELFF	TGTGCCAGCACCAAAAGGAGCGGTTACACCGGGGAGCTGTTTTTT
TRBV19	TRBJ1-1	.	many	CASSEKLEAFF	TGTGCCAGTAGTGAAAAACTTGAAGCTTTCTTT
TRBV6-5	TRBJ2-4	.	many	CASSPRWESNIQYF	TGTGCCAGCAGTCCCCGGTGGGAGAGTAACATTCAGTACTTC
TRBV7-3	TRBJ2-3	.	many	CASSPPGTDTQYF	TGTGCCAGCAGCCCCCCCGGAACAGATACGCAGTATTTT
TRBV2	TRBJ1-2	.	many	CASSKDGNYGYTF	TGTGCCAGCAGTAAGGACGGAAACTATGGCTACACCTTC
TRBV7-2	TRBJ1-6	.	many	CASSRFEGSPLHF	TGTGCCAGCAGCAGGTTTGAGGGTTCACCCCTCCACTTT
TRBV4-3	TRBJ2-5	.	many	CASSQRAWAAKETQYF	TGCGCCAGCAGCCAGAGGGCTTGGGCAGCAAAAGAGACCCAGTACTTC
TRBV24-1	TRBJ2-5	.	medium-sized	CATGPGRGEETQYF	TGTGCCACCGGGCCGGGCAGGGGAGAGGAGACCCAGTACTTC
TRBV5-5	TRBJ2-7	.	many	CASKRGHGVDYEQYF	TGTGCCAGCAAAAGGGGACACGGGGTCGACTACGAGCAGTACTTC
TRBV5-5	TRBJ2-1	.	many	CASSLPGPSFF	TGTGCCAGCAGCCTGCCGGGACCATCGTTCTTC
TRBV28	TRBJ1-2	.	many	CASSRDYGYTF	TGTGCCAGTAGCAGGGACTATGGCTACACCTTC
TRBV28	TRBJ2-7	.	.	CASSFGSYEQYF	TGTGCCAGCAGTTTCGGATCCTACGAGCAGTACTTC
TRBV6-6	TRBJ2-5	TRBD2	many	CASSYPQGSGKETQYF	TGTGCCAGCAGTTACCCCCAGGGTAGCGGGAAGGAGACCCAGTACTTC
TRBV6-2/TRBV6-3	TRBJ2-5	.	.	CASKEGQSFQETQYF	TGTGCCAGCAAGGAGGGACAGAGCTTCCAAGAGACCCAGTACTTC
TRBV2	TRBJ1-1	.	many	CASSAGEGTEAFF	TGTGCCAGCAGTGCCGGGGAGGGCACTGAAGCTTTCTTT
TRBV12-3/TRBV12-4	TRBJ1-5	TRBD1	many	CASSPTGAGSNQPQHF	TGTGCCAGCAGCCCAACAGGGGCGGGGAGCAATCAGCCCCAGCATTTT
TRBV7-2	TRBJ2-7	.	many	CASSLYGTLSYEQYF	TGTGCCAGCAGCTTATATGGGACACTCTCCTACGAGCAGTACTTC
TRBV9	TRBJ1-2	.	few	CASSVGGANYGYTF	TGTGCCAGCAGCGTAGGAGGAGCGAACTATGGCTACACCTTC
TRBV27	TRBJ2-3	.	many	CASSFGGSTDTQYF	TGTGCCAGCAGTTTTGGGGGGAGCACAGATACGCAGTATTTT
TRBV7-2	TRBJ2-1	TRBD2	many	CASSLGGSGNEQFF	TGTGCCAGCAGCTTAGGCGGGAGTGGGAATGAGCAGTTCTTC
TRBV27	TRBJ2-1	TRBD1	many	CASTRGTGGNEQFF	TGTGCCAGCACCAGAGGGACAGGGGGTAATGAGCAGTTCTTC
TRBV12-3/TRBV12-4	TRBJ2-3	.	many	CASSLSGFGDTQYF	TGTGCCAGCAGCCTTAGCGGCTTCGGAGATACGCAGTATTTT
TRBV12-3/TRBV12-4	TRBJ1-2	TRBD1	many	CASSFRQGASGYTF	TGTGCCAGCAGTTTCCGACAGGGGGCTAGCGGCTACACCTTC
TRBV29-1	TRBJ1-5	.	many	CSVARGPNQPQHF	TGCAGCGTTGCAAGGGGCCCCAATCAGCCCCAGCATTTT
TRBV7-2	TRBJ1-2	.	many	CASSPWEGNYGYTF	TGTGCCAGCAGCCCATGGGAGGGGAACTATGGCTACACCTTC
TRBV10-3	TRBJ1-5	.	many	CAISEGGGSNQPQHF	TGTGCCATCAGTGAGGGTGGCGGAAGCAATCAGCCCCAGCATTTT
TRBV29-1	TRBJ2-7	TRBD1	many	CSVETGHEQYF	TGCAGCGTAGAGACAGGGCACGAGCAGTACTTC
TRBV7-9	TRBJ2-7	.	many	CASSFDGYEQYF	TGTGCCAGCAGCTTCGACGGATACGAGCAGTACTTC
TRBV5-6	TRBJ2-3	.	many	CASSSKALHSTDTQYF	TGTGCCAGCAGCTCCAAGGCACTACATAGCACAGATACGCAGTATTTT
TRBV11-2	TRBJ2-7	.	many	CASSLPGTYEQYF	TGTGCCAGCAGCTTACCAGGTACCTACGAGCAGTACTTC
TRBV20-1	TRBJ1-6	TRBD1	many	CSAGTGVNSPLNF	TGCAGTGCTGGGACAGGGGTTAATTCACCCCTCAACTTT
TRBV28	TRBJ2-7	.	many	CATRNGIDYEQYF	TGTGCCACCCGAAACGGGATCGACTACGAGCAGTACTTC
TRBV15	TRBJ1-1	.	many	CATSRGRPTLNTEAFF	TGTGCCACCAGCAGAGGCAGGCCTACCTTGAACACTGAAGCTTTCTTT